Shown below are 2 T cell receptor beta chains from a single sample sequenced in a study of shared clonotypes between healthy human individuals (dated by TCRdb to 2018 to 2021). Libraries were constructed by the immunoSEQ multiplex PCR assay. Drawn from immuneACCESS, this table holds only the in-frame rearrangements with V and J called that TCRdb kept. Clones are partly lost; checked studies trace under half to an unresolved V gene and leave the rest unexplained. This sample holds 2.3 million or so clones; 90% to 95% were observed only once. 0.3% to 0.4% of the sample is in the top ten clones. The specimen was naive CD4+ T cells from PBMCs. Per the publication, the cell subset or site label means: CD45RA+ positively selected. The receptors stem from a man in his late teens or twenties in good health. Some clones in this sample may be carry-over from other donors' samples.

J is TRBJ2-7 and V is TRBV19; D ambiguous. In germline, CDR1 is LNHDA, CDR2 SQIVND (reference sequence). Trimming stripped 0 bases from V and 3 bases from J, with 6 bases between. The length of the CDR3 is 13 residues. CDR3 sequence reads: CASSIDGGYEQYF. DNA of the CDR3: TGTGCCAGTAGTATAGATGGTGGCTACGAGCAGTACTTC.

The gene calls are TRBV11-2 and TRBJ1-1; TRBD1 is a possible D gene (5 bases). From germline, CDR1 is SGHAT and CDR2 FQNNGV. Trimming removed 2 bases from V and 8 bases from J, with 12 bases in between. This CDR3 is 13 amino acids long. The CDR3 sequence: CASSLFGGREAFF. The CDR3 region has the DNA TGTGCCAGCAGCTTATTTGGGGGGAGGGAAGCTTTCTTT.